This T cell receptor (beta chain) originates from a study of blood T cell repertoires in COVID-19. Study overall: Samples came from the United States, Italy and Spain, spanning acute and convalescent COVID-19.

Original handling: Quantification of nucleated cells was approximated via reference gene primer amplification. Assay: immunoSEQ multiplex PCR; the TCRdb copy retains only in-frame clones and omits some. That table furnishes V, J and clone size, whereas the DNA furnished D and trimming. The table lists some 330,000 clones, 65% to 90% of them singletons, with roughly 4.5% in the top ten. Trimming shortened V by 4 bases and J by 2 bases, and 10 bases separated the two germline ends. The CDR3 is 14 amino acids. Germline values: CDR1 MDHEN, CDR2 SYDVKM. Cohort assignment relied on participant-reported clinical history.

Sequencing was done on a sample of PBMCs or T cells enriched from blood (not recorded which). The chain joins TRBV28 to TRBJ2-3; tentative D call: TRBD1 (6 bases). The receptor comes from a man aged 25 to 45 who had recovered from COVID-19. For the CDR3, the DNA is TGTGCCAGCAGTTCAGGGACACCCACAGATACGCAGTATTTT. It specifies CASSSGTPTDTQYF.